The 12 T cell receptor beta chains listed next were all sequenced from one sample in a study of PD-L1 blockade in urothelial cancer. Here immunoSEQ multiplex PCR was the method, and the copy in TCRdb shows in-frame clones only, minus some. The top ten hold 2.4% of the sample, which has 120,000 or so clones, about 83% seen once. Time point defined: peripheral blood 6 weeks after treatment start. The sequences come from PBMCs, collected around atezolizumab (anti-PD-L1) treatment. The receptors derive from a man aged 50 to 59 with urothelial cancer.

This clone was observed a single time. For the CDR3, the DNA is TGTGCCAGCAGCGCCTCCGGACTAGCGGGTCCTACCCAGTACTTC. This sequence encodes CASSASGLAGPTQYF. The rearrangement joins TRBV9 to TRBJ2-5; 11 bases are shared with TRBD2. The length of the CDR3 is 15 residues. V dropped 3 bases and J dropped 8; count of bases not matched to a gene: 9. Germline loops: CDR1 SGDLS, CDR2 YYNGEE.

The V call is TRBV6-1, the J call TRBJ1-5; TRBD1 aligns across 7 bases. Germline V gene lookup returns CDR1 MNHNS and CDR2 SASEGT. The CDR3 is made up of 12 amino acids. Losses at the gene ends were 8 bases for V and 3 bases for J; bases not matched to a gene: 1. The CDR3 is CASQGVNQPQHF. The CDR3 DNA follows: TGTGCCAGCCAGGGGGTCAATCAGCCCCAGCATTTT.

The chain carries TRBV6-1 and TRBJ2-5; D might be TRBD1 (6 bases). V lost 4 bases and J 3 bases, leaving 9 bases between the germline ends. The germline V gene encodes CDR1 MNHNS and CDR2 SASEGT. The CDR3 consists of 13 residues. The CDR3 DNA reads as TGTGCCAGCAGTGTGGCAGGGGAAGAGACCCAGTACTTC. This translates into CASSVAGEETQYF.

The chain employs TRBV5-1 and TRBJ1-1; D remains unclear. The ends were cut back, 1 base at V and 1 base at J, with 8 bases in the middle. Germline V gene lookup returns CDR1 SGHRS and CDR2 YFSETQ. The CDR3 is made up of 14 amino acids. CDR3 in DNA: TGCGCCAGCAGCTTGAGAGCGAGGAACACTGAAGCTTTCTTT. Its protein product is CASSLRARNTEAFF.

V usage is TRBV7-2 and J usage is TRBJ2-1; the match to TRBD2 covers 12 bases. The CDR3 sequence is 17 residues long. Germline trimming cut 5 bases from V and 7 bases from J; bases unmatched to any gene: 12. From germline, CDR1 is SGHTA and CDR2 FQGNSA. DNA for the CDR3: TGTGCCAGCAGCCCCCAGGCTAGCGGGAGGGGGGGGAATGAGCAGTTCTTC. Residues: CASSPQASGRGGNEQFF.

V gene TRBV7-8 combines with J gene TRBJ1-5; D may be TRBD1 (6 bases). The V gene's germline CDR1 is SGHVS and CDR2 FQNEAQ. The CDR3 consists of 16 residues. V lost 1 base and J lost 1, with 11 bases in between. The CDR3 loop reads CASSLEARGSNQPQHF. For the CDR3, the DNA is TGTGCCAGCAGCTTAGAGGCCAGGGGAAGCAATCAGCCCCAGCATTTT.

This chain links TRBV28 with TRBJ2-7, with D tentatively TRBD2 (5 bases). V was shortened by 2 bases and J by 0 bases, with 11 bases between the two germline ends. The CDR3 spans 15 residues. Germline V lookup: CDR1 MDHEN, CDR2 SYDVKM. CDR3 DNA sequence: TGTGCCAGCAGTTTAGGGCTGGGGAGCTCCTACGAGCAGTACTTC. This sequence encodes CASSLGLGSSYEQYF.

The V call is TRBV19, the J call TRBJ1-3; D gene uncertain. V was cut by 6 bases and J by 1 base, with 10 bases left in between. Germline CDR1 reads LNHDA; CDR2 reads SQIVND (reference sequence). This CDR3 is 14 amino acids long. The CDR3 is CASRETGSGNTIYF. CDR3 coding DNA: TGTGCCAGTAGGGAGACTGGATCTGGAAACACCATATATTTT.

The CDR3 reads CASRETSGTLKNIQYF. For the CDR3, the DNA is TGTGCCAGCAGGGAGACTAGCGGGACCCTAAAAAACATTCAGTACTTC. V usage is TRBV2 and J usage is TRBJ2-4; the match to TRBD2 covers 11 bases. The J segment lost 4 bases and the V segment lost 6 bases, leaving 8 bases of the junction unmatched. This CDR3 is built from 16 residues. CDR1 and CDR2 from the germline V gene are SNHLY and FYNNEI.

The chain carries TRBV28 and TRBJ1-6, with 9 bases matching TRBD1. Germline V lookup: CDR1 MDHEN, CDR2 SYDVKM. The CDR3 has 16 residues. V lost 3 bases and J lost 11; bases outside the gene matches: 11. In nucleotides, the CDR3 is TGTGCCAGCAGTTTGGAATCCGGGACAGGGTGGACACCCCTCCACTTT. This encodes CASSLESGTGWTPLHF.

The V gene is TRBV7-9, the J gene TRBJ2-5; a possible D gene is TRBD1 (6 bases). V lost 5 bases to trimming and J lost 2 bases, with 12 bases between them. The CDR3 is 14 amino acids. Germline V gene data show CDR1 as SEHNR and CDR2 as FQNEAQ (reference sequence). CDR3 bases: TGTGCCAGCAGCCCCAGGGGCCTACAAGAGACCCAGTACTTC. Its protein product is CASSPRGLQETQYF.

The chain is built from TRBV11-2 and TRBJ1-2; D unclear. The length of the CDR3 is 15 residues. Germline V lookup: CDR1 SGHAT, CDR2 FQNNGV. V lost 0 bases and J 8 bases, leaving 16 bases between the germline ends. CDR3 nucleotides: TGTGCCAGCAGCTTAGATCACCAGACGCGGTCCGGCTACACCTTC. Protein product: CASSLDHQTRSGYTF.